This TCR beta chain was recorded in a study of a mutant IDH1 vaccine in newly diagnosed glioma. In the study overall: Vaccines began 4-6 weeks after radiotherapy alone, or with temozolomide cycles. It was radiotherapy, temozolomide, or both that patients received previously, with most receiving both.

Trimming cost V 1 base and J 3 bases, with 9 bases left between them. CDR1 and CDR2 (germline): LGHNA, YSLEER. The CDR3 length is 14 residues. This clone showed up just a few times. Antigen: not known. Notes on the study in general: Pseudoprogression apparently lacked any relation to changes in top peripheral T cell clonotypes.

As to time point: week 47, end of study. The vaccine gave 300 ug of a 20-mer mutant IDH1 peptide subcutaneously per dose. Newly diagnosed WHO grade 3 or 4 IDH1-mutant, ATRX-lost astrocytomas were identified in the donors. The table came from immunoSEQ multiplex PCR; TCRdb's copy has only in-frame clones and leaves some out. The sample shows approximately 84,000 clones, about 81% of them seen only once. The TCR was taken from a man aged 35 to 55 with glioma. V usage is TRBV4-3 and J usage is TRBJ1-1, with D unresolved. Sequencing used PBMCs, obtained from a glioma patient whose treatment included an IDH1 peptide vaccine. CDR3 coding DNA: TGCGCCAGCAGCCAAGTTCGCATTGACACTGAAGCTTTCTTT. This translates into CASSQVRIDTEAFF.